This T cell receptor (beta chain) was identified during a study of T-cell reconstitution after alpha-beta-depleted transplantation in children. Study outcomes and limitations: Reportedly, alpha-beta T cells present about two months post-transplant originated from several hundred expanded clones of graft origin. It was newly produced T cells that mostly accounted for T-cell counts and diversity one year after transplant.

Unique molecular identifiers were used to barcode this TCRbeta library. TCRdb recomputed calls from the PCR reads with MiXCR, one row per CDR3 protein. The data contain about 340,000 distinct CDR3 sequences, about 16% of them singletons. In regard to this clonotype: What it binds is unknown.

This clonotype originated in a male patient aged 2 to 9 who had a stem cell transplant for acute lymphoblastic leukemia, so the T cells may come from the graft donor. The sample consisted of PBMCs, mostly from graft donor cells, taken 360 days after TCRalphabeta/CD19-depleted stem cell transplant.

CDR3 bases: TGCGCCAGCAGTGGACCCGGACTAGCGGGAGACAATGAGCAGTTCTTC. Its protein product is CASSGPGLAGDNEQFF. This chain uses TRBV10-1 with TRBJ2-1; 13 nucleotides match TRBD2. The V gene's germline CDR1 is WNHNN and CDR2 SYGVQD (reference sequence). Germline trimming cut 4 bases from V and 5 bases from J; bases unmatched to any gene: 5. The CDR3 is 16 amino acids.